This record covers a single TCR beta chain. The antigen is unknown. This entry is derived from a study of T cell responses to AZD1222 COVID-19 vaccine. Study-wide context: Second-dose intervals of approximately 4 or approximately 12 weeks were pooled.

The V end was cut by 4 bases, the J end by 2 bases, with 8 bases between. Germline V gene data show CDR1 as KGHDR and CDR2 as SFDVKD. This CDR3 has 13 amino acids. The method was immunoSEQ multiplex PCR; TCRdb's version includes in-frame clones alone and lacks a portion of them. The sample gives fewer than 300,000 clones, approximately 95% of which show up once; 0.5% to 0.65% is in the top ten. General study results and limits: Samples come after the peak T cell response, not at day 14. Clonal diversity was possibly underestimated; the donors were predominantly white British and more often female. Spike-specific TCR breadth and depth rose after two AZD1222 doses.

J is TRBJ2-7 and V is TRBV24-1; D perhaps matches TRBD2 (5 bases). The sequenced sample was peripheral blood, obtained on day 0 of AZD1222 vaccination. The receptor was derived from an adult in good health. CDR3 sequence: CATSDRGTYEQYF. The CDR3 DNA reads TGTGCCACCAGTGACCGGGGAACCTACGAGCAGTACTTC.